These T cell receptor beta chains were read from a single sample in a study of T-cell reconstitution after alpha-beta-depleted transplantation in children. TCRdb used MiXCR to reprocess the PCR reads, holding one entry per CDR3 protein. Of about 200,000 distinct CDR3 sequences in the sample, 8.4% were seen once. Sequencing used PBMCs, mostly from graft donor cells, obtained 360 days after TCRalphabeta/CD19-depleted stem cell transplant. The origin of the receptors is a male patient aged 2 to 10 who had a stem cell transplant for acute myeloid leukemia, so the T cells may come from the graft donor. The CDR3 runs from the conserved cysteine through the conserved F or W. The D gene is left open where the match is weak. Clone sizes are given selectively: once, few, many, or a class where the clone is expanded.

size	V	D	J	DNA	CDR3
-	TRBV6-5	-	TRBJ1-2	TGTGCCAGCAGTTACGGGGGGAGTAACTATGGCTACACCTTC	CASSYGGSNYGYTF
few	TRBV20-1	-	TRBJ1-5	TGCAGTGCTAGAGATCTCTTAAGGGAGGGTGATCAGCCCCAGCATTTT	CSARDLLREGDQPQHF
few	TRBV6-6	-	TRBJ1-1	TGTGCCAGCAATTACAGGGTGGGCACTGAAGCTTTCTTT	CASNYRVGTEAFF
-	TRBV29-1	-	TRBJ2-5	TGCAGCGTTGAAGGGACAGTCCAAGAGACCCAGTACTTC	CSVEGTVQETQYF
few	TRBV6-6	-	TRBJ1-2	TGTGCCAGCAGGGCAGGATCCGACTATGGCTACACCTTC	CASRAGSDYGYTF
few	TRBV7-3	-	TRBJ2-1	TGTGCCAGCAGCTTATCGGCTTCCCTAGGCGGGCAGTTCTTC	CASSLSASLGGQFF
few	TRBV5-1	TRBD2	TRBJ2-3	TGCGCCAGCAGCCCCGGGACTAGTCTCGCCACAGATACGCAGTATTTT	CASSPGTSLATDTQYF
few	TRBV11-2	-	TRBJ1-3	TGTGCCAGCAGCTTACGTGAGAGAAACACCATATATTTT	CASSLRERNTIYF
-	TRBV6-5	-	TRBJ2-7	TGTGCCAGCAGTTACTCGAGGACCGCATACGAGCAGTACTTC	CASSYSRTAYEQYF
few	TRBV5-5	TRBD2	TRBJ2-5	TGTGCCAGCAGCTTTGGTAGCGGGGGGATAGAGACCCAGTACTTC	CASSFGSGGIETQYF
-	TRBV5-5	-	TRBJ2-7	TGTGCCAGCAGCTTGGAAAGGGCCAGATCCTACGAGCAGTACTTC	CASSLERARSYEQYF
many	TRBV27	-	TRBJ2-2	TGTGCCAGCAGTCTAGCCCTAAGCGGGGAGCTGTTTTTT	CASSLALSGELFF
-	TRBV19	-	TRBJ2-1	TGTGCCAGTAGTATTTTGGGAGTCCCTTCCTACAATGAGCAGTTCTTC	CASSILGVPSYNEQFF
few	TRBV7-9	TRBD1	TRBJ2-7	TGTGCCAGCAGCGCTGAGGACAGGGTAATTTACGAGCAGTACTTC	CASSAEDRVIYEQYF
-	TRBV29-1	-	TRBJ1-2	TGCAGCGTTGAAGATCTCGCTCGCTATGGCTACACCTTC	CSVEDLARYGYTF
few	TRBV12-3/TRBV12-4	TRBD1	TRBJ1-4	TGTGCCAGCAGTCTCACGACAGGGCTCGGACTGTTTTTT	CASSLTTGLGLFF
many	TRBV20-1	-	TRBJ2-7	TGCAGTGCTAGTTCAGGCGTTGGGTACGAGCAGTACTTC	CSASSGVGYEQYF
-	TRBV7-9	TRBD1	TRBJ2-7	TGTGCCACTGCCGGGACAGGGGGTTTGGAGCAGTACTTC	CATAGTGGLEQYF
-	TRBV29-1	TRBD2	TRBJ2-1	TGCAGCGTTGACCCCACGGGACTAGCGTCATACAATGAGCAGTTCTTC	CSVDPTGLASYNEQFF
many	TRBV7-3	TRBD2	TRBJ2-1	TGTGCCAGCAGCCCCGGGAGGAACCCCTACAATGAGCAGTTCTTC	CASSPGRNPYNEQFF
few	TRBV7-9	-	TRBJ1-1	TGTGCCAGCAGCCTACCCACTGAAGCTTTCTTT	CASSLPTEAFF
-	TRBV5-1	-	TRBJ1-4	TGCGCCAGCAGCTTGGATGGGCGGAGGAATGAAAAACTGTTTTTT	CASSLDGRRNEKLFF
many	TRBV7-3	-	TRBJ2-6	TGTGCCAGCCAGTCCTCTGGGGCCAACGTCCTGACTTTC	CASQSSGANVLTF
-	TRBV7-2	-	TRBJ1-3	TGTGCCAGCAGCATAGGACCGGGAAACACCATATATTTT	CASSIGPGNTIYF
-	TRBV11-2	-	TRBJ1-1	TGTGCCAGCAGCTCGAGATATGAAGCTTTCTTT	CASSSRYEAFF
many	TRBV5-1	TRBD2	TRBJ2-5	TGCGCCAGCAGCTTCGGGACTAGCATCCAAGAGACCCAGTACTTC	CASSFGTSIQETQYF
-	TRBV7-9	-	TRBJ2-1	TGTGCCAGCACCCCCGTCGGCGGAAGCTCCTACAATGAGCAGTTCTTC	CASTPVGGSSYNEQFF
-	TRBV12-3/TRBV12-4	-	TRBJ1-2	TGTGCCAGCAGTTCCAGGGCCTTCCCGAACTATGGCTACACCTTC	CASSSRAFPNYGYTF
-	TRBV10-3	TRBD2	TRBJ2-5	TGTGCCATCAGTGGGGTGGCGGGAGGCCAAGAGACCCAGTACTTC	CAISGVAGGQETQYF
few	TRBV7-3	-	TRBJ2-3	TGTGCCAGCAGGTTCTCAGCGGAGGGGACGTCAGATACGCAGTATTTT	CASRFSAEGTSDTQYF
-	TRBV20-1	TRBD2	TRBJ2-3	TGCAGTGCTGTTAGCGGGTCTAGCACAGATACGCAGTATTTT	CSAVSGSSTDTQYF
many	TRBV9	-	TRBJ2-1	TGTGCCAGCAGCCGCGACAGGTCCGATGAGCAGTTCTTC	CASSRDRSDEQFF
few	TRBV5-1	-	TRBJ2-6	TGCGCCAGCAGCTCAGTGGAAACTGGGGCCAACGTCCTGACTTTC	CASSSVETGANVLTF
-	TRBV18	TRBD1	TRBJ1-2	TGTGCCAGCTCACCTCTTTCCCGGACAGGGCCTGGCTACACCTTC	CASSPLSRTGPGYTF
many	TRBV7-9	TRBD2	TRBJ2-1	TGTGCCAGCAGCCTTTCCGGGACTAGGAAAGGCTACAATGAGCAGTTCTTC	CASSLSGTRKGYNEQFF
few	TRBV20-1	-	TRBJ2-7	TGCAGTGCTAGAGACGGGCTAGGTGGACCCTACGAGCAGTACTTC	CSARDGLGGPYEQYF
few	TRBV7-8	-	TRBJ2-7	TGTGCCAGCAGTTGGGACCCAAACTACGAGCAGTACTTC	CASSWDPNYEQYF
-	TRBV10-3	-	TRBJ1-3	TGTGCCATCAGTGCCCAGGGGGGAAACACCATATATTTT	CAISAQGGNTIYF
many	TRBV5-1	-	TRBJ2-5	TGCGCCAGCAGCTTTGTAACAGACCTCCAAGAGACCCAGTACTTC	CASSFVTDLQETQYF
-	TRBV20-1	TRBD1	TRBJ2-3	TGCAGTTCCCTTGCCTCGGACAGGGGGGCAGATACGCAGTATTTT	CSSLASDRGADTQYF
many	TRBV6-1	-	TRBJ2-3	TGTGCCAGCAGTGAAGCGCTTCAGGGGACCGATACGCAGTATTTT	CASSEALQGTDTQYF
few	TRBV20-1	TRBD1	TRBJ1-4	TGCAGTGCTAGAATGGACAGGGGTCGCGAAAAACTGTTTTTT	CSARMDRGREKLFF
few	TRBV18	TRBD2	TRBJ2-2	TGTGCCAGCTCCTCGGGACTAGCGGACACCGGGGAGCTGTTTTTT	CASSSGLADTGELFF
many	TRBV20-1	TRBD2	TRBJ2-1	TGCAGTGCTAGAGATCGTGGTAGCGGGAAGCCTCGCTACAATGAGCAGTTCTTC	CSARDRGSGKPRYNEQFF
-	TRBV5-1	-	TRBJ1-2	TGCGCCAGCAGCTTGGCGGGCTTAGGGGGCTACACCTTC	CASSLAGLGGYTF
few	TRBV19	TRBD2	TRBJ2-1	TGTGCCAGTAGTATGCTAGCGGGGATACCCCTCTCCTACAATGAGCAGTTCTTC	CASSMLAGIPLSYNEQFF
few	TRBV2	-	TRBJ2-3	TGTGCCAGCAGTGCCGGACTTCGGCGCACAGATACGCAGTATTTT	CASSAGLRRTDTQYF
-	TRBV20-1	TRBD1	TRBJ2-5	TGCAGTGCAGCGACAGGGGGCAGAGAGACCCAGTACTTC	CSAATGGRETQYF
many	TRBV12-3/TRBV12-4	TRBD1	TRBJ2-1	TGTGCCATTGCACAGGGGGCCTTGAATGAGCAGTTCTTC	CAIAQGALNEQFF
-	TRBV27	TRBD1	TRBJ2-2	TGTGCCAGCACCGGGACAGGGGAGGCCGGGGAGCTGTTTTTT	CASTGTGEAGELFF